The following is a TCR beta chain sequence with its context. Each gene name is a mouse one. The read ends 1 residue shy of where the CDR3 ends; the end is completed using the germline J gene. The source of the sample is a study of tissue T cells after allogeneic stem cell transplantation. In germline, CDR1 is LGHNA, CDR2 YSYQKL. The CDR3 has 16 amino acids. Trimming pared 0 bases from V and 0 bases from J, leaving 6 bases between. Profiled with immunoSEQ multiplex PCR; TCRdb holds only in-frame clones, not every one. The sample contains 40,000 to 50,000 clones, about three quarters of which appear only once.

Sample: sorted cells pooled from one or two spleens. The clonotype comes from a pool of C57BL/6 mice in good health. The chain carries TRBV2 and TRBJ1-6; D gene unclear. TRBJ1-6 is labeled an ORF, and its function is uncertain. The CDR3 here is CASSQETVSYNSPLYF. The CDR3 DNA, read in part, is TGTGCCAGCAGCCAAGAGACGGTTTCCTATAATTCGCCCCTCTAC.